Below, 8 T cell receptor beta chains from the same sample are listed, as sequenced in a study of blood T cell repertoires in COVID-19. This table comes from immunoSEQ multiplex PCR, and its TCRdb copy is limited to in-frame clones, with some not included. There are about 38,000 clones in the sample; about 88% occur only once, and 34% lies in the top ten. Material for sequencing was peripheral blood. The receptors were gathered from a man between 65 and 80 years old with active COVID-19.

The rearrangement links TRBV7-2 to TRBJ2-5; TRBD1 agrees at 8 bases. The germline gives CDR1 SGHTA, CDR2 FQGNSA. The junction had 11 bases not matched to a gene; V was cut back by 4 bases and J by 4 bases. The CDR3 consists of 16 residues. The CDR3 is CASSSHGGQAGETQYF. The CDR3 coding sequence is TGTGCCAGCAGCTCTCACGGGGGACAGGCGGGAGAGACCCAGTACTTC.

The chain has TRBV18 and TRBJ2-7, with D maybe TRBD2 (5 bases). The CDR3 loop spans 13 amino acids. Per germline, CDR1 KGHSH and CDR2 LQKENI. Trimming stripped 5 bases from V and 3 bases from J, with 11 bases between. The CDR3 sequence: CASSLVEGYEQYF. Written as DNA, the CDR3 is TGTGCCAGCTCATTGGTAGAGGGCTACGAGCAGTACTTC.

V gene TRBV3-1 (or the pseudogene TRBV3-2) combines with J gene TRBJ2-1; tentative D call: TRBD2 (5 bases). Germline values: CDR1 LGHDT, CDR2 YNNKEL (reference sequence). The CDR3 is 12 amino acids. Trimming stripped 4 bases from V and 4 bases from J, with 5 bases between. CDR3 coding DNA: TGTGCCAGCAGCCGAGGGTACAATGAGCAGTTCTTC. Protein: CASSRGYNEQFF.

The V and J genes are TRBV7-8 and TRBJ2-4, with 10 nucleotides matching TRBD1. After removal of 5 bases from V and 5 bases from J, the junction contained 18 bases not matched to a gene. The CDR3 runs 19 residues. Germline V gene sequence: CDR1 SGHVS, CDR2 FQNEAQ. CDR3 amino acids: CASSNKRPGTGVWQNIQYF. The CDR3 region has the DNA TGTGCCAGCAGCAACAAAAGACCCGGGACAGGGGTTTGGCAAAACATTCAGTACTTC.

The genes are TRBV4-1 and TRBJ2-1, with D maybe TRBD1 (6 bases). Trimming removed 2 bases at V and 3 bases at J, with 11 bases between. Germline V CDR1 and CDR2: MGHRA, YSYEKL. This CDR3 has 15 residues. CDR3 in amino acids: CASSQPGHYYNEQFF. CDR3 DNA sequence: TGCGCCAGCAGCCAACCGGGACATTACTACAATGAGCAGTTCTTC.

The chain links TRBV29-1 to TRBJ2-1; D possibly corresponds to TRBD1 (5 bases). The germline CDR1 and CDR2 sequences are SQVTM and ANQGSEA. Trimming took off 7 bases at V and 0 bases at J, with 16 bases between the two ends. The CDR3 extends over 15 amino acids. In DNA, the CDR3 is TGCAGCGCTATTCTTGACGACAGCTCCTACAATGAGCAGTTCTTC. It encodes CSAILDDSSYNEQFF.

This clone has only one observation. The CDR3 protein is CASSSTGVRNQPQHF. As DNA, the CDR3 is TGTGCCAGCAGCTCGACAGGGGTTCGCAATCAGCCCCAGCATTTT. The gene calls are TRBV7-9 and TRBJ1-5; 8 bases line up with TRBD1. Trimming at V came to 4 bases and at J to 2 bases, leaving 4 bases not matched to a gene. The CDR3 consists of 15 residues. Germline loops: CDR1 SEHNR, CDR2 FQNEAQ (reference sequence).

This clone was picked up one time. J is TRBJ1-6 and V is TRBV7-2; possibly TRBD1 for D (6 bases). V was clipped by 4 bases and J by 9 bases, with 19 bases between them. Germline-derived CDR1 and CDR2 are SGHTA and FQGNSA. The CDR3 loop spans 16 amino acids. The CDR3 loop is CASSSQQGSQGSPLHF. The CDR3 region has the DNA TGTGCCAGCAGCTCACAGCAGGGGTCCCAAGGTTCACCCCTCCACTTT. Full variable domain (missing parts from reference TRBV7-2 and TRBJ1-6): GAGVSQSPSNKVTEKGKDVELRCDPISGHTALYWYRQSLGQGLEFLIYFQGNSAPDKSGLPSDRFSAERTGGSVSTLTIQRTQQEDSAVYLCASSSQQGSQGSPLHFGNGTRLTVT.